A selection of T cell receptor beta chains follows, all from one sample in a study of T cell changes during pregnancy in multiple sclerosis. Sequenced by immunoSEQ multiplex PCR; TCRdb stores in-frame clones only, minus some. In the table there are fewer than 45,000 clones, 88% of which are singletons. Specimen: CD8+ T cells from peripheral blood mononuclear cells, collected after pregnancy. The source is a female donor in good health, enrolled as a control in a pregnancy study. The CDR3 runs from the conserved cysteine through the conserved F or W.

CDR3 protein: CASSHNTPGTGSSSGANVLTF; V gene: TRBV9
CDR3 protein: CASSLRSWRQGGPDTEAFF; V gene: TRBV27
CDR3 protein: CSVAEGAYDGYTF; V gene: TRBV29-1
CDR3 protein: CASSQSGEWIQPQHF; V gene: TRBV14
CDR3 protein: CASSTRGGGDTQYF; V gene: TRBV11-2
CDR3 protein: CSVEEAYEQYF; V gene: TRBV29-1
CDR3 protein: CATSGLSRETQYF; V gene: TRBV6-5
CDR3 protein: CASRTGTGGYEQYF; V gene: TRBV5-1
CDR3 protein: CASSSYILGASDTQYF; V gene: TRBV5-6
CDR3 protein: CASSRAGTLNEKLFF; V gene: TRBV9
CDR3 protein: CASSIGQGNYEQYF; V gene: TRBV19
CDR3 protein: CASLDPTLGRLFF; V gene: TRBV28
CDR3 protein: CSAVAPGRDTGELFF; V gene: TRBV29-1
CDR3 protein: CASGWAQPQHF; V gene: TRBV12-5
CDR3 protein: CASSPTRGLNTEAFF; V gene: TRBV6-4
CDR3 protein: CASSSLDRDGYGYTF; V gene: TRBV6-6
CDR3 protein: CASSLEIRGKNEQFF; V gene: TRBV7-9
CDR3 protein: CASTWTGGGYGYTF; V gene: TRBV28
CDR3 protein: CASSLGPGANVLTF; V gene: TRBV7-3
CDR3 protein: CASSPEIAGAGYYGYTF; V gene: TRBV18
CDR3 protein: CASSLRGSVAGELFF; V gene: TRBV13
CDR3 protein: CASGGSQETQYF; V gene: TRBV27
CDR3 protein: CASSQIQGNQPQHF; V gene: TRBV4-1
CDR3 protein: CASSPTYYDRGGYTF; V gene: TRBV4-2
CDR3 protein: CASSAMDRAETQYF; V gene: TRBV9
CDR3 protein: CASSLGGYEQYF; V gene: TRBV5-6
CDR3 protein: CASSIPRTGVIDNEQFF; V gene: TRBV12-1
CDR3 protein: CASGLEGAGANVLTF; V gene: TRBV25-1
CDR3 protein: CASSLVTGCEQYF; V gene: TRBV5-1
CDR3 protein: CASSLGAGNYNEQFF; V gene: TRBV7-7
CDR3 protein: CASSLGQGDISNQPQHF; V gene: TRBV7-8
CDR3 protein: CASSVGGYDTQYF; V gene: TRBV9
CDR3 protein: CASSQVPGTGENTEAFF; V gene: TRBV4-3
CDR3 protein: CASSLTENTEAFF; V gene: TRBV6-1
CDR3 protein: CASSQDSRANYGYTF; V gene: TRBV4-3
CDR3 protein: CASSASTGNEQFF; V gene: TRBV7-9
CDR3 protein: CASSTPKTQYF; V gene: TRBV28
CDR3 protein: CASSLTADTEAFF; V gene: TRBV7-3
CDR3 protein: CASSASGGSYEQYF; V gene: TRBV9
CDR3 protein: CASSPLRTSQTNEQFF; V gene: TRBV11-3